The present T cell receptor (beta chain) was sequenced within a study of T cell responses to AZD1222 COVID-19 vaccine. Study-wide results and limits: CD4 TCRs linked to vaccination spanned spike, dominating at 160-218 and 743-854. Donors skewed white British and female; clonal diversity was possibly underestimated. After two AZD1222 doses, spike-specific TCR breadth and depth rose versus day 0.

In regard to this clone: Its antigen is not known.

The J segment lost 9 bases and the V segment lost 4 bases, leaving 0 bases of the junction unmatched. CDR1 SGHRS and CDR2 YFSETQ come from the germline V gene. The CDR3 covers 13 residues. Sequencing used immunoSEQ multiplex PCR; TCRdb keeps in-frame clones, though not all of them. The sample lists some 150,000 clones; 91% were seen once. Source: peripheral blood, taken on day 0 of AZD1222 vaccination. The sequence was obtained from an adult in good health. The V gene is TRBV5-1, the J gene TRBJ2-1; 14 nucleotides align to TRBD2. The CDR3 reads CASSGLAGGEQFF. The CDR3 bases are TGCGCCAGCAGCGGACTAGCGGGAGGTGAGCAGTTCTTC.